The following is a T cell receptor beta chain sequence with its context. This sample was included in a study of blood T cell repertoires in COVID-19. Turning to the study itself: There were acute and convalescent COVID-19 samples, and they came from the United States, Italy and Spain. Nucleic acid was either cDNA or gDNA, and it came from T cells, B-cell-depleted T cells, or PBMCs.

Germline CDR1 is MDHEN and CDR2 is SYDVKM. This CDR3 has 12 residues. V dropped 4 bases and J dropped 7 bases, with 8 bases sitting between them. Methods used by the authors: From reference gene primer amplification, estimates of nucleated cell counts were derived. Some clones are missing from TCRdb's copy, which holds only in-frame ones; the method was immunoSEQ multiplex PCR. Clone size and V and J calls were adopted from that table, with D and trimming inferred from the DNA. Among about 54,000 clones listed, 88% were seen once. Sequences were obtained from peripheral blood. This TCR derives from a human donor in a cohort sampled during active COVID-19. The V gene is TRBV28, the J gene TRBJ2-1; no firm D call. CDR3 sequence reads: CASSSPPNEQFF. In nucleotides, the CDR3 is TGTGCCAGCAGTTCCCCCCCGAATGAGCAGTTCTTC. Variable domain in full (rest from reference TRBV28 and TRBJ2-1): DVKVTQSSRYLVKRTGEKVFLECVQDMDHENMFWYRQDPGLGLRLIYFSYDVKMKEKGDIPEGYSVSREKKERFSLILESASTNQTSMYLCASSSPPNEQFFGPGTRLTVL.